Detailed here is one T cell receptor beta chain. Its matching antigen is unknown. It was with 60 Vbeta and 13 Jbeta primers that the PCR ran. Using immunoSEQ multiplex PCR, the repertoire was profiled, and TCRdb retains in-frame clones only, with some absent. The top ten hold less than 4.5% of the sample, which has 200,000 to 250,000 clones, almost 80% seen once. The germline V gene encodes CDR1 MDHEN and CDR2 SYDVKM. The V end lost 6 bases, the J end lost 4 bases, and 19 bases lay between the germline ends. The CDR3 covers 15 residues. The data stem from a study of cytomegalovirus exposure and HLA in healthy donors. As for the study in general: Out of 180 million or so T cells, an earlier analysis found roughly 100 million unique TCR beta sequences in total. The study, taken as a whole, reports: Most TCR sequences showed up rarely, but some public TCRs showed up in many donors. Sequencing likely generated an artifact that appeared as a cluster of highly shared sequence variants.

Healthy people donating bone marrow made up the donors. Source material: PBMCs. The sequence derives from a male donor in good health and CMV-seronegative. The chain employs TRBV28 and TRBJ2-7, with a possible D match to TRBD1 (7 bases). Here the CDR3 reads CASREGAAPVYEQYF. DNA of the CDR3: TGTGCCAGCAGGGAGGGGGCCGCACCTGTATACGAGCAGTACTTC.